A single sample is the source of the 29 T cell receptor beta chains below, sequenced in a study of beta chain features in type 1 diabetes. The whole isolated RNA underwent reverse transcription, so sequencing captured expressed TCRB transcripts. The method was immunoSEQ multiplex PCR; TCRdb's version includes in-frame clones alone and lacks a portion of them. The sample has about half a million clones, roughly 31% seen once. The material sequenced was naive CD4+ T cells from blood. The source of these receptors is a man younger than 35 in good health.

This chain joins TRBV7-9 and TRBJ2-1; 8 bases line up with TRBD1. Looked up from germline, CDR1 is SEHNR and CDR2 is FQNEAQ (reference sequence). Germline trimming cut 0 bases from V and 16 bases from J; bases unmatched to any gene: 8. CDR3 length: 13 residues. The CDR3 is CASSLAGQGMCFF. The CDR3 bases are TGTGCCAGCAGCTTAGCCGGACAGGGAATGTGTTTCTTC.

This clone appeared once. The chain couples TRBV30 to TRBJ1-1; 8 nucleotides agree with TRBD1. This CDR3 has 14 amino acids. The V segment lost 3 bases and the J segment 10 bases; nucleotides outside the gene matches: 13. Germline CDR1 reads GTSNPN; CDR2 reads SVGIG (reference sequence). CDR3: CAWRPPDRVAGAFF. CDR3 nucleotide sequence: TGTGCCTGGAGGCCCCCGGACAGGGTGGCGGGAGCTTTCTTT.

This clone has more than one count but fewer than ten. Other DNA sequences in the sample encode the same CDR3. The genes are TRBV30 and TRBJ2-3, with D possibly called TRBD1 or TRBD2 (5 bases each). Trimming pared 0 bases from V and 6 bases from J, leaving 10 bases between. CDR3 size: 13 residues. Germline CDR1 GTSNPN, CDR2 SVGIG (reference sequence). CDR3 nucleotide sequence: TGTGCCTGGAGTGTAGCAGGGACCGATACGCAGTATTTT. Translated, it gives CAWSVAGTDTQYF.

The chain is built from TRBV18 and TRBJ2-7, with 12 bases matching TRBD2. This CDR3 contains 15 residues. CDR1 and CDR2 (germline): KGHSH, LQKENI. Trimming took 3 bases from V and 2 from J; bases not matched to a gene: 2. In DNA form, the CDR3 reads TGTGCCAGCTCACCCCCTAGCGGGAGGGCCTACGAGCAGTACTTC. This encodes CASSPPSGRAYEQYF.

A remark on this clone: This same CDR3 is encoded by further DNA sequences in the sample. The chain couples TRBV29-1 to TRBJ2-5, with D hard to call. The germline CDR1 and CDR2 sequences are SQVTM and ANQGSEA. Trimming took off 6 bases at V and 2 bases at J, with 13 bases between the two ends. The CDR3 is 13 amino acids. The DNA of the CDR3 is TGCAGCGTGGTATTCGACGGGCAAGAGACCCAGTACTTC. This encodes CSVVFDGQETQYF.

In this sample, this clone turned up a few times. This chain uses TRBV30 with TRBJ2-5, with D unclear. V was clipped by 0 bases and J by 1 base, with 9 bases between them. The CDR3 totals 14 residues. Looked up from germline, CDR1 is GTSNPN and CDR2 is SVGIG (reference sequence). CDR3 nucleotides: TGTGCCTGGAGTGTTCGTATTAGCCAAGAGACCCAGTACTTC. Its protein is CAWSVRISQETQYF.

The J gene is TRBJ1-5, the V gene TRBV6-6; TRBD1 aligns across 8 bases. Germline CDR1 and CDR2: MNHNY and SVGAGI (reference sequence). The CDR3 has 14 residues. V shed 6 bases and J 6 bases; nucleotides not matched to a gene: 7. DNA for the CDR3: TGTGCCAGCAGCGCGGCAGGGGGCAGTCAGCCCCAGCATTTT. The encoded protein is CASSAAGGSQPQHF.

This clone was detected only a few times. The rearrangement links TRBV5-6 to TRBJ2-4; 8 bases fit TRBD2. Trimming at V came to 3 bases and at J to 3 bases, leaving 2 bases not matched to a gene. Germline V gene lookup returns CDR1 SGHDT and CDR2 YYEEEE. The CDR3 is 14 residues long. Here the CDR3 reads CASSWTSSKNIQYF. CDR3 bases: TGTGCCAGCAGCTGGACTAGCAGCAAAAACATTCAGTACTTC.

There are a few counts of this clone. V is TRBV29-1 and J is TRBJ1-2; D unresolved. CDR1 and CDR2 from the germline V gene are SQVTM and ANQGSEA. There are 11 residues in the CDR3. The V end was cut by 6 bases, the J end by 4 bases, with 9 bases between. The CDR3 region is CSVHGSYGYTF. CDR3 coding DNA: TGCAGCGTCCACGGTTCCTATGGCTACACCTTC.

The J gene is TRBJ2-7, the V gene TRBV14; D unresolved. The germline V gene has CDR1 SGHDN and CDR2 FVKESK. V lost 1 base to trimming and J lost 2 bases, with 3 bases between them. The CDR3 length is 12 residues. The CDR3 is CASSQGAYEQYF. Here the CDR3 DNA reads TGTGCCAGCAGCCAAGGGGCCTACGAGCAGTACTTC.

With respect to this clone: The same CDR3 also results from other DNA sequences found in this sample. The chain carries TRBV30 and TRBJ1-2; D is perhaps TRBD1 (5 bases). Per germline, CDR1 GTSNPN and CDR2 SVGIG (reference sequence). V lost 2 bases and J 4 bases, leaving 8 bases between the germline ends. The CDR3 has 12 residues. The CDR3 is CAWSSGTYGYTF. DNA of the CDR3: TGTGCCTGGAGTTCGGGGACCTATGGCTACACCTTC.

The chain uses TRBV4-1 and TRBJ1-4; D may be TRBD1 (5 bases). CDR1 is MGHRA, CDR2 YSYEKL, per germline. The CDR3 has 16 amino acids. Trimming took off 6 bases at V and 6 bases at J, with 20 bases between the two ends. CDR3 protein: CASSPSPGLGDEKLFF. CDR3 DNA: TGCGCCAGCAGTCCTTCGCCCGGACTAGGGGATGAAAAACTGTTTTTT.

This clone was seen a handful of times. V is TRBV9 and J is TRBJ2-2; D gene unclear. V was shortened by 0 bases and J by 6 bases, with 12 bases between the two germline ends. From germline, CDR1 is SGDLS and CDR2 YYNGEE. CDR3 size: 15 residues. The DNA of the CDR3 is TGTGCCAGCAGCGTAGACGCGCGTCGACCCGGGGAGCTGTTTTTT. Translated: CASSVDARRPGELFF.

The chain joins TRBV7-8 to TRBJ2-4; 7 bases are a match to TRBD2. Germline values: CDR1 SGHVS, CDR2 FQNEAQ. V lost 5 bases and J lost 1; bases outside the gene matches: 14. CDR3 length: 18 residues. CDR3 residues: CASSRTAGVPPAKNIQYF. DNA of the CDR3: TGTGCCAGCAGCCGCACGGCGGGAGTGCCCCCGGCCAAAAACATTCAGTACTTC. Drawing the rest from reference TRBV7-8 and TRBJ2-4, the complete variable domain is GAGVSQSPRYKVAKRGQDVALRCDPISGHVSLFWYQQALGQGPEFLTYFQNEAQLDKSGLPSDRFFAERPEGSVSTLKIQRTQQEDSAVYLCASSRTAGVPPAKNIQYFGAGTRLSVL.

The rearrangement joins TRBV25-1 to TRBJ2-2, with 7 bases identical to TRBD2. The germline gives CDR1 MGHDK, CDR2 SYGVNS. The junction had 2 bases not matched to a gene; V was cut back by 2 bases and J by 8 bases. CDR3 length: 13 amino acids. The CDR3 loop reads CASSEPGRGELFF. CDR3 bases: TGTGCCAGCAGTGAACCCGGGAGGGGGGAGCTGTTTTTT.

This rearrangement joins TRBV7-6 to TRBJ2-5; no firm D call. The CDR3 has 13 amino acids. CDR1 SGHVS and CDR2 FNYEAQ come from the germline V gene. Trimming stripped 2 bases from V and 4 bases from J, with 8 bases between. CDR3 bases: TGTGCCAGCAGCTTACCGCGGCCAGAGACCCAGTACTTC. This gives the protein CASSLPRPETQYF.

This chain connects TRBV30 to TRBJ2-3; D is unclear. V dropped 5 bases and J dropped 3 bases, with 12 bases sitting between them. Germline-derived CDR1 and CDR2 are GTSNPN and SVGIG (reference sequence). This CDR3 contains 13 residues. The CDR3, as DNA: TGTGCCTGGGGCAGTACCGGGACAGATACGCAGTATTTT. It encodes CAWGSTGTDTQYF.

The CDR3 spells CASHWIFQETQYF. Here the CDR3 DNA reads TGTGCCAGCCATTGGATCTTCCAAGAGACCCAGTACTTC. The chain is built from TRBV2 and TRBJ2-5; D unclear. V was pared by 8 bases and J by 1 base, with 11 bases between. Germline values: CDR1 SNHLY, CDR2 FYNNEI. The CDR3 is 13 residues long.

This clone was counted only a few times. This chain links TRBV30 with TRBJ2-7; D is perhaps TRBD1 or TRBD2 (5 bases each). The V and J ends lost 6 bases and 6 bases respectively, with 12 bases between them. Germline V gene lookup returns CDR1 GTSNPN and CDR2 SVGIG (reference sequence). This CDR3 has 11 residues. DNA of the CDR3: TGTGCCTGCCTCCGGGGCGGCGAGCAGTACTTC. It yields the protein CACLRGGEQYF.

The rearrangement links TRBV5-1 to TRBJ1-4, with D possibly matching TRBD1 (5 bases). In germline, CDR1 is SGHRS, CDR2 YFSETQ. This CDR3 has 14 amino acids. The V and J ends lost 4 bases and 5 bases respectively, with 12 bases between them. CDR3: CASSGSPGNEKLFF. CDR3 coding DNA: TGCGCCAGCAGCGGGAGCCCAGGGAATGAAAAACTGTTTTTT.

The table lists this clone with a few counts. The CDR3 DNA reads TGTGCCAGCAGGGAGGGAGCCGAGCAGTACTTC. The encoded protein is CASREGAEQYF. This chain joins TRBV14 and TRBJ2-7; a weak D match, TRBD2 (6 bases). This CDR3 spans 11 amino acids. The ends were cut back, 6 bases at V and 6 bases at J, with 9 bases in the middle. The germline V gene encodes CDR1 SGHDN and CDR2 FVKESK.

The gene calls are TRBV2 and TRBJ2-7; D not resolved. V lost 6 bases and J lost 5, with 11 bases in between. CDR1 and CDR2 (germline): SNHLY, FYNNEI. The CDR3 runs 12 residues. As DNA, the CDR3 is TGTGCCAGCAGGCGTCACGGCGACGAGCAGTACTTC. As protein: CASRRHGDEQYF.

The genes are TRBV5-1 and TRBJ2-1; the D call may be TRBD1 or TRBD2 (5 bases each). V was clipped by 6 bases and J by 9 bases, with 19 bases between them. In germline, CDR1 is SGHRS, CDR2 YFSETQ. This CDR3 region has 14 residues. The chain's CDR3 is CASIRDGAGGEQFF. DNA for the CDR3: TGCGCCAGCATCCGGGACGGAGCTGGCGGTGAGCAGTTCTTC.

J is TRBJ2-3 and V is TRBV28, with 8 bases aligning to TRBD1. CDR1 and CDR2 (germline): MDHEN, SYDVKM. The trim removed 6 bases at V and 4 bases at J, leaving 9 bases unmatched. The length of the CDR3 is 15 residues. The CDR3 coding sequence is TGTGCCAGCAGCCGCCCTCGGACAGGGCCAGATACGCAGTATTTT. It codes for CASSRPRTGPDTQYF.

The V and J genes are TRBV29-1 and TRBJ2-3; tentatively, D is TRBD1 (7 bases). Looked up from germline, CDR1 is SQVTM and CDR2 is ANQGSEA. Trimming took 4 bases from V and 2 from J, leaving 16 bases between them. There are 15 residues in the CDR3. The CDR3 sequence is CSVGRGQALTDTQYF. In DNA, the CDR3 is TGCAGCGTTGGGAGGGGGCAGGCCCTCACAGATACGCAGTATTTT.

The chain has TRBV7-2 and TRBJ2-7; no definite D call. CDR3 size: 13 residues. V lost 1 base, J lost 2 bases, and 6 bases lay in between. Per germline, CDR1 SGHTA and CDR2 FQGNSA. The DNA of the CDR3 is TGTGCCAGCAGCTTAGAGGCAGCCTACGAGCAGTACTTC. Protein: CASSLEAAYEQYF.

This clone was seen only a few times. The chain has TRBV7-9 and TRBJ1-5; D remains unclear. Germline V CDR1 and CDR2: SEHNR, FQNEAQ (reference sequence). The V end lost 5 bases, the J end lost 3 bases, and 23 bases lay between the germline ends. The CDR3 runs 18 residues. CDR3 coding DNA: TGTGCCAGCAGCGCAAACAGACAATCAGCCGCGGACAATCAGCCCCAGCATTTT. Translation: CASSANRQSAADNQPQHF.

With respect to this clone: Other DNA sequences in this sample translate to the same CDR3. V gene TRBV7-9 combines with J gene TRBJ2-3, with a tentative D call TRBD2 (5 bases). The germline V and J ends were trimmed by 1 base and 0 bases, with 5 bases remaining between them. The CDR3 is 14 amino acids. The V gene's germline CDR1 is SEHNR and CDR2 FQNEAQ (reference sequence). The CDR3 DNA sequence: TGTGCCAGCAGCTTAGGGACTAGCACAGATACGCAGTATTTT. Translated: CASSLGTSTDTQYF.

The V gene is TRBV15, the J gene TRBJ2-7; D unresolved. This CDR3 contains 13 residues. Trimming stripped 0 bases from V and 5 bases from J, with 8 bases between. The V gene's germline CDR1 is LNHNV and CDR2 YYDKDF (reference sequence). The CDR3 DNA reads as TGTGCCACCAGCAGAGATCCCGCGGACGAGCAGTACTTC. It codes for CATSRDPADEQYF.